A selection of T cell receptor beta chains follows, all from one sample in a study of blood T cell repertoires in COVID-19. Generated by immunoSEQ multiplex PCR, the TCRdb table keeps only in-frame clones and is missing some. The sample holds hundreds of thousands of clones, 85% seen once. The sequencing input was PBMCs or T cells enriched from blood (not recorded which). The receptors stem from a woman aged 45-60 years who had recovered from COVID-19. CDR3s include the opening cysteine and the closing phenylalanine or tryptophan.

V gene	J gene	CDR3 protein
TRBV19	TRBJ1-5	CASSIRVRQPQHF
TRBV3-1/TRBV3-2	TRBJ2-1	CASSQEPSGRCNEQFF
TRBV28	TRBJ1-5	CASSRNQPQHF
TRBV5-6	TRBJ2-5	CASSLVRGQSETQYF
TRBV7-6	TRBJ1-5	CASSLAPAGERVQPQHF
TRBV11-2	TRBJ1-6	CASSSNRGRNSPLHF
TRBV18	TRBJ1-5	CASSREKNQPQHF
TRBV27	TRBJ1-1	CASSEQGTRGAFF
TRBV3-1/TRBV3-2	TRBJ1-3	CASSQPARKNTIYF
TRBV6-5	TRBJ2-7	CASKRTEVAEQYF
TRBV6-5	TRBJ1-1	CASKATGATEAFF
TRBV3-1/TRBV3-2	TRBJ1-1	CASSQDNSLNTEAFF
TRBV4-2	TRBJ1-6	CASSHRQANSPLHF
TRBV7-2	TRBJ1-6	CASTQGGQMNSPLHF
TRBV7-2	TRBJ1-3	CASSLGGQASGNTIYF
TRBV5-1	TRBJ2-5	CASSLVREAQETQYF
TRBV29-1	TRBJ1-4	CSAGTFVGRDEKLFF
TRBV19	TRBJ2-6	CASMVNIGGRSGANVLTF
TRBV7-2	TRBJ1-3	CASSYRGLGNTIYF
TRBV4-1	TRBJ2-7	CASSPTAGAYEQYF
TRBV29-1	TRBJ1-1	CSARGLNTEAFF
TRBV30	TRBJ2-5	CAWSVTGDQETQYF
TRBV30	TRBJ1-6	CAWGYRGSNSPLHF
TRBV5-1	TRBJ2-3	CASSRDTTSSDTQYF
TRBV10-3	TRBJ1-5	CAIRGDRGNQPQHF
TRBV7-2	TRBJ1-1	CASSSHGGGNTEAFF
TRBV7-8	TRBJ2-7	CASGAPNSYEQYF
TRBV30	TRBJ1-1	CAWSVLVDSGTEAFF
TRBV29-1	TRBJ1-4	CSVGAGATNEKLFF
TRBV2	TRBJ1-1	CASTQGLNTEAFF
TRBV7-9	TRBJ1-2	CASSRASGGSGYTF
TRBV19	TRBJ2-5	CASSPGTKYQETQYF
TRBV30	TRBJ1-5	CAWGGGVGQPQHF
TRBV10-3	TRBJ1-6	CAISESGGGVDSPLHF
TRBV7-9	TRBJ2-1	CASSSVSLAGNNEQFF
TRBV7-9	TRBJ2-5	CASSWGGGETQYF
TRBV7-2	TRBJ1-4	CASSLAGVAEKLFF
TRBV12-3/TRBV12-4	TRBJ1-2	CASSLGSFYGYTF
TRBV7-8	TRBJ2-1	CASSFGRSPYNEQFF
TRBV4-3	TRBJ1-2	CASSRDTGSNYGYTF
TRBV6-5	TRBJ1-6	CASSSGQTHSPLHF
TRBV11-2	TRBJ1-4	CASRRHPNEKLFF
TRBV29-1	TRBJ2-7	CSVRDNSYEQYF
TRBV6-5	TRBJ1-5	CASTVRAGDNQPQHF
TRBV5-1	TRBJ2-1	CASSAGQGIYNEQFF
TRBV2	TRBJ2-7	CASQRSRSYEQYF
TRBV5-1	TRBJ2-7	CASSLTGGGRYEQYF
TRBV27	TRBJ1-5	CASNLKPVLYSNQPQHF
TRBV9	TRBJ2-1	CASSAGQGTNNEQFF
TRBV11-2	TRBJ2-1	CASSLVLLAGYNEQFF
TRBV24-1	TRBJ1-2	CATLTGVSLYGYTF